One sample yielded the 31 T cell receptor beta chains listed below, sequenced in a study of cytomegalovirus exposure and HLA in healthy donors. In the PCR, 60 Vbeta and 13 Jbeta primers were used. Measured with immunoSEQ multiplex PCR; TCRdb has only the in-frame clones, and not every one. Among some 160,000 clones listed, around 80% were seen once. Sequencing was done on a sample of PBMCs. The receptors here all came from a woman in her forties in good health and CMV-seropositive.

The CDR3 here is CASSLERGADTQYF. For the CDR3, the DNA is TGTGCCAGCAGCTTAGAAAGAGGAGCAGATACGCAGTATTTT. The chain joins TRBV11-2 to TRBJ2-3; D is unclear. CDR1 and CDR2 (germline): SGHAT, FQNNGV. This CDR3 comprises 14 residues. Trimming took off 0 bases at V and 4 bases at J, with 8 bases between the two ends. Combining the CDR3 with reference TRBV11-2 and TRBJ2-3 gives the whole variable domain EAGVAQSPRYKIIEKRQSVAFWCNPISGHATLYWYQQILGQGPKLLIQFQNNGVVDDSQLPKDRFSAERLKGVDSTLKIQPAKLEDSAVYLCASSLERGADTQYFGPGTRLTVL.

The V and J genes are TRBV7-8 and TRBJ2-1, with 11 bases fitting TRBD2. V was pared by 3 bases and J by 0 bases, with 7 bases of the junction left unmatched. Looked up from germline, CDR1 is SGHVS and CDR2 is FQNEAQ. The CDR3 sequence is 18 residues long. CDR3 nucleotides: TGTGCCAGCAGCTTGGAAGTCCTAGCGGGAGGCTCCTACAATGAGCAGTTCTTC. Protein: CASSLEVLAGGSYNEQFF.

The chain recombines TRBV7-3 with TRBJ2-7; 12 bases line up with TRBD2. CDR3 length: 15 amino acids. The ends lost 5 bases at V and 6 bases at J; junction bases unmatched: 8. Germline V gives CDR1 SGHTA, CDR2 FQGTGA. CDR3 sequence reads: CASSRLAGGQVEQYF. The CDR3 DNA reads TGTGCCAGCAGCCGTCTAGCGGGAGGGCAGGTCGAGCAGTACTTC. The full variable domain, with the rest looked up from reference TRBV7-3 and TRBJ2-7, is GAGVSQTPSNKVTEKGKYVELRCDPISGHTALYWYRQSLGQGPEFLIYFQGTGAADDSGLPNDRFFAVRPEGSVSTLKIQRTERGDSAVYLCASSRLAGGQVEQYFGPGTRLTVT.

This sequence joins TRBV7-2 and TRBJ2-7, with TRBD2 as a possible D gene (5 bases). V was pared by 0 bases and J by 7 bases, with 13 bases between. The CDR3 totals 14 residues. Germline V gives CDR1 SGHTA, CDR2 FQGNSA. Here the CDR3 reads CASSLATTDGEQYF. The CDR3 nucleotides are TGTGCCAGCAGCTTAGCGACTACTGATGGGGAGCAGTACTTC.

This clone was found once. The rearrangement uses TRBV4-3 and TRBJ1-1; 10 bases match TRBD1. J lost 5 bases, V lost 5 bases, and 11 bases had no gene match. This CDR3 spans 16 amino acids. Germline CDR1 LGHNA, CDR2 YSLEER. CDR3 amino acids: CASSIRTGGIRTEAFF. CDR3 nucleotide sequence: TGCGCCAGCAGCATTCGGACAGGGGGTATTAGGACTGAAGCTTTCTTT.

V is TRBV6-5 and J is TRBJ2-1, with 7 bases matching TRBD2. The CDR3 covers 15 residues. The V segment lost 6 bases and the J segment 4 bases; nucleotides outside the gene matches: 9. CDR1 and CDR2 from the germline V gene are MNHEY and SVGAGI. The DNA of the CDR3 is TGTGCCAGCAGACCGGGACTATTCAATTACAATGAGCAGTTCTTC. Translation gives CASRPGLFNYNEQFF.

The chain uses TRBV7-8 and TRBJ2-5; possible D gene TRBD1, 6 bases. The J call may not be correct, given that the DNA end is closer to TRBJ2-7. Germline V gives CDR1 SGHVS, CDR2 FQNEAQ. This CDR3 is 12 amino acids long. The chain's CDR3 is CASSLGGDEQYF. The CDR3 DNA reads as TGTGCCAGCAGTCTAGGGGGTGACGAGCAGTACTTC.

This chain connects TRBV5-4 to TRBJ2-7; D is possibly TRBD1 (6 bases). CDR3 length equals 13 residues. The germline V and J ends were trimmed by 0 bases and 6 bases, with 10 bases remaining between them. Germline CDR1 and CDR2: SGHNT and YYREEE (reference sequence). CDR3 in DNA: TGTGCCAGCAGCTTGGTAGGGGGTCGCGAGCAGTACTTC. It yields the protein CASSLVGGREQYF.

V gene TRBV28 combines with J gene TRBJ2-3, with a weak D call TRBD2 (6 bases). V lost 5 bases and J 9 bases, leaving 27 bases between the germline ends. Germline V gene lookup returns CDR1 MDHEN and CDR2 SYDVKM. The CDR3 extends over 17 amino acids. The CDR3 nucleotides read TGTGCCAGCAGTCCAACCTTAAAGACTAGTTACGGCTCAACGCAGTATTTT. Residues: CASSPTLKTSYGSTQYF. Full variable domain (rest looked up from reference TRBV28 and TRBJ2-3): DVKVTQSSRYLVKRTGEKVFLECVQDMDHENMFWYRQDPGLGLRLIYFSYDVKMKEKGDIPEGYSVSREKKERFSLILESASTNQTSMYLCASSPTLKTSYGSTQYFGPGTRLTVL.

The chain is built from TRBV19 and TRBJ1-1, with unresolved D. With 9 bases removed from V and 4 bases from J, the gap between germline ends came to 12 bases. Looked up from germline, CDR1 is LNHDA and CDR2 is SQIVND (reference sequence). This CDR3 is 12 amino acids long. The CDR3 here is CASREVGTEAFF. The DNA for the CDR3 is TGTGCCAGCCGGGAGGTGGGCACTGAAGCTTTCTTT.

The chain joins TRBV19 to TRBJ1-5; D is unresolved. Germline V gene sequence: CDR1 LNHDA, CDR2 SQIVND (reference sequence). The CDR3 length is 15 residues. V gave up 4 bases and J gave up 4 bases, with 14 bases separating them. CDR3 amino acids: CASSRPTTVNQPQHF. CDR3 sequence (DNA): TGTGCCAGTAGTAGGCCGACAACCGTGAATCAGCCCCAGCATTTT.

With respect to this clone: Additional DNA sequences in this sample encode the identical CDR3. The chain employs TRBV18 and TRBJ1-2; D might be TRBD1 (6 bases). Germline-derived CDR1 and CDR2 are KGHSH and LQKENI. This CDR3 spans 13 amino acids. Trimming stripped 6 bases from V and 2 bases from J, with 10 bases between. The CDR3 here is CASSLDRNYGYTF. CDR3 sequence (DNA): TGTGCCAGCTCCTTAGACAGGAACTATGGCTACACCTTC.

This clone showed up just a few times. CDR3 sequence: CASSQVAGVKNQPQHF. Here the CDR3 DNA reads TGTGCCAGCAGCCAAGTGGCAGGGGTCAAAAATCAGCCCCAGCATTTT. The chain combines TRBV4-2 with TRBJ1-5, with D tentatively TRBD1 (6 bases). The CDR3 is made up of 16 amino acids. Germline CDR1 and CDR2: LGHNA and YNFKEQ. V was trimmed by 1 base and J by 4 bases, leaving 14 bases between them.

The rearrangement joins TRBV6-5 to TRBJ2-7, with TRBD2 matching over 11 bases. Germline loops: CDR1 MNHEY, CDR2 SVGAGI. The trim removed 5 bases at V and 1 base at J, leaving 1 base unmatched. The CDR3 loop spans 14 amino acids. The CDR3 region has the DNA TGTGCCAGCAGTCTAGCGGGGGGTTCCTACGAGCAGTACTTC. This gives the protein CASSLAGGSYEQYF.

V usage is TRBV7-2 and J usage is TRBJ2-3, with a possible D match to TRBD1 (6 bases). Trimming pared 4 bases from V and 3 bases from J, leaving 14 bases between. This CDR3 is 15 amino acids long. Germline V CDR1 and CDR2: SGHTA, FQGNSA. This CDR3 is CASSSPEQGTDTQYF. The CDR3 region has the DNA TGTGCCAGCAGCTCCCCGGAACAGGGTACAGATACGCAGTATTTT.

The chain recombines TRBV30 with TRBJ1-5, with D unresolved. CDR1 is GTSNPN and CDR2 is SVGIG in the germline V gene (reference sequence). The length of the CDR3 is 12 residues. V was clipped by 1 base and J by 4 bases, with 5 bases between them. The CDR3 reads CAWSAGNQPQHF. In nucleotides, the CDR3 is TGTGCCTGGAGTGCGGGGAATCAGCCCCAGCATTTT.

This chain's CDR3 is CASSPLAGGGPNEQFF. The CDR3 DNA is TGTGCCAGCAGCCCGCTAGCGGGGGGGGGACCGAATGAGCAGTTCTTC. The chain recombines TRBV11-2 with TRBJ2-1; 12 bases are shared with TRBD2. The CDR3 is 16 amino acids. V shed 5 bases, J shed 7 bases, and the junction held 9 bases outside the gene matches. Germline V gene sequence: CDR1 SGHAT, CDR2 FQNNGV.

This chain joins TRBV10-2 and TRBJ1-1; no clear D. CDR1 is WSHSY and CDR2 is SAAADI in the germline V gene. Trimming took 7 bases from V and 1 from J, leaving 10 bases between them. The CDR3 sequence is 13 residues long. CDR3: CASNDNQNTEAFF. CDR3 bases: TGCGCCAGCAACGACAACCAGAACACTGAAGCTTTCTTT.

The chain couples TRBV7-2 to TRBJ2-1; 8 bases are shared with TRBD2. CDR1 is SGHTA, CDR2 FQGNSA, per germline. After removal of 4 bases from V and 4 bases from J, the junction contained 12 bases not matched to a gene. The CDR3 runs 17 residues. DNA of the CDR3: TGTGCCAGCAGCTCGCGGGGAGCGGGGGCCCTATACAATGAGCAGTTCTTC. Encoded protein: CASSSRGAGALYNEQFF. Together with reference TRBV7-2 and TRBJ2-1, the CDR3 gives the full variable domain: GAGVSQSPSNKVTEKGKDVELRCDPISGHTALYWYRQSLGQGLEFLIYFQGNSAPDKSGLPSDRFSAERTGGSVSTLTIQRTQQEDSAVYLCASSSRGAGALYNEQFFGPGTRLTVL.

This sequence joins TRBV28 and TRBJ1-1; 9 nucleotides align to TRBD1. From germline, CDR1 is MDHEN and CDR2 SYDVKM. V lost 5 bases and J lost 8; bases outside the gene matches: 6. The CDR3 is 13 amino acids. The CDR3 sequence is CASSTGGALEAFF. The CDR3 region has the DNA TGTGCCAGCAGTACAGGGGGCGCTCTCGAAGCTTTCTTT.

The chain combines TRBV27 with TRBJ1-1; 9 nucleotides line up with TRBD1. V gave up 6 bases and J gave up 5 bases; unmatched junction bases: 10. Germline loops: CDR1 MNHEY, CDR2 SMNVEV (reference sequence). This CDR3 has 15 amino acids. The chain's CDR3 is CASSNRGGQGTEAFF. The CDR3 DNA sequence: TGTGCCAGCAGCAATAGGGGGGGACAGGGTACTGAAGCTTTCTTT.

The rearrangement joins TRBV10-3 to TRBJ2-1; 10 nucleotides match TRBD1. Germline CDR1 ENHRY, CDR2 SYGVKD. The ends lost 8 bases at V and 5 bases at J; junction bases unmatched: 3. The CDR3 covers 13 residues. The CDR3 sequence: CAIRDRGDNEQFF. Written as DNA, the CDR3 is TGTGCCATCCGGGACAGGGGCGACAATGAGCAGTTCTTC.

The chain recombines TRBV2 with TRBJ2-5; TRBD1 aligns across 8 bases. Germline assignment: CDR1 SNHLY and CDR2 FYNNEI. The CDR3 is 16 residues long. Trimming took 1 base from V and 6 from J; bases not matched to a gene: 10. CDR3 sequence reads: CASSEGLQGAGKTQYF. The CDR3 nucleotides are TGTGCCAGCAGTGAAGGGTTGCAGGGGGCGGGAAAGACCCAGTACTTC.

The rearrangement links TRBV30 to TRBJ1-2; possibly TRBD1 for D (6 bases). The V gene lost 5 bases and the J gene lost 11 bases, with 18 bases spanning the gap. The CDR3 contains 12 residues. Looked up from germline, CDR1 is GTSNPN and CDR2 is SVGIG (reference sequence). The CDR3: CAWGGTTGRYTF. CDR3 DNA sequence: TGTGCCTGGGGGGGAACCACAGGGAGATACACCTTC.

This clone was detected only a few times. V usage is TRBV14 and J usage is TRBJ1-2; D ambiguous. Germline-derived CDR1 and CDR2 are SGHDN and FVKESK. This CDR3 has 13 residues. Trimming took 4 bases from V and 4 from J, leaving 10 bases between them. The CDR3 here is CASSLGLGYGYTF. The CDR3 DNA reads as TGTGCCAGCAGCCTCGGACTCGGCTATGGCTACACCTTC.

A few counts support this clone. DNA of the CDR3: TGTGCCACCGCCGACAGGGTAGGGCGTGGCTACACCTTC. Translation: CATADRVGRGYTF. V and J are TRBV10-3 and TRBJ1-2; 7 bases map to TRBD1. Germline CDR1 is ENHRY and CDR2 is SYGVKD. After removal of 10 bases from V and 7 bases from J, the junction contained 12 bases not matched to a gene. The CDR3 has 13 amino acids.

V usage is TRBV4-3 and J usage is TRBJ2-1; 10 bases are a match to TRBD2. This CDR3 is 15 amino acids long. Per the germline V gene, CDR1 is LGHNA and CDR2 is YSLEER. Losses at the gene ends were 3 bases for V and 9 bases for J; bases not matched to a gene: 8. The CDR3 DNA reads TGCGCCAGCAGCCACGGAGCGGGGGGGCCGACTGAGCAGTTCTTC. Amino acid sequence: CASSHGAGGPTEQFF.

The CDR3 here is CASSLTSGQRGPREQFF. The CDR3 DNA reads as TGTGCCAGCAGCCTAACTAGCGGCCAACGGGGGCCAAGAGAGCAGTTCTTC. V gene TRBV11-2 combines with J gene TRBJ2-1, with 8 bases matching TRBD2. V was pared by 5 bases and J by 10 bases, with 19 bases of the junction left unmatched. The CDR3 is 17 residues long. Per the germline V gene, CDR1 is SGHAT and CDR2 is FQNNGV. Full variable domain (outside the CDR3, taken from reference TRBV11-2 and TRBJ2-1): EAGVAQSPRYKIIEKRQSVAFWCNPISGHATLYWYQQILGQGPKLLIQFQNNGVVDDSQLPKDRFSAERLKGVDSTLKIQPAKLEDSAVYLCASSLTSGQRGPREQFFGPGTRLTVL.

In this sample, this clone turned up once. The genes are TRBV4-3 and TRBJ2-1; D is undetermined. CDR3 length: 16 residues. V lost 0 bases and J lost 4, with 13 bases in between. CDR1 and CDR2 (germline): LGHNA, YSLEER. The CDR3 DNA is TGCGCCAGCAGCCAAGATCATATGGTACAGTACAATGAGCAGTTCTTC. Translation: CASSQDHMVQYNEQFF.

The chain employs TRBV7-2 and TRBJ2-3; TRBD1 agrees at 7 bases. This CDR3 has 15 amino acids. Germline values: CDR1 SGHTA, CDR2 FQGNSA. Trimming removed 4 bases from V and 3 bases from J; junction bases left unmatched: 7. CDR3 region: CASSSTGKGTDTQYF. The CDR3 bases are TGTGCCAGCAGCTCGACAGGGAAGGGGACAGATACGCAGTATTTT.

The chain couples TRBV9 to TRBJ1-2; 7 bases line up with TRBD1. This CDR3 has 16 residues. The ends lost 0 bases at V and 4 bases at J; junction bases unmatched: 9. Germline V gene lookup returns CDR1 SGDLS and CDR2 YYNGEE. CDR3 nucleotides: TGTGCCAGCAGCGTAGAAGGCCAAGGGGACAGCTATGGCTACACCTTC. Its translation is CASSVEGQGDSYGYTF.